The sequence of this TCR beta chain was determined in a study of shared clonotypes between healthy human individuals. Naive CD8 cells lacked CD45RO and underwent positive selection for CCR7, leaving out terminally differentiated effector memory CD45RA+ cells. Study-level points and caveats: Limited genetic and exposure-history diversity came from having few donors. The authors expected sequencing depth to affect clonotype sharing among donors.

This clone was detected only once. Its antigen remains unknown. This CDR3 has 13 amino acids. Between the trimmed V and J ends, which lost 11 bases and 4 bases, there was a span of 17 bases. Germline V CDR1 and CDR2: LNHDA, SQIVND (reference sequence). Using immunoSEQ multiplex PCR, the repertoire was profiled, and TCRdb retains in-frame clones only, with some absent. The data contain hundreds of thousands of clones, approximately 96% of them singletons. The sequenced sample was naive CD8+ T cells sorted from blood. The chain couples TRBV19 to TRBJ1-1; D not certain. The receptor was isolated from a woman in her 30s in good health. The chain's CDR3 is CASRRYGVTEAFF. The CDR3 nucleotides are TGTGCCTCCCGTCGCTACGGGGTCACTGAAGCTTTCTTT. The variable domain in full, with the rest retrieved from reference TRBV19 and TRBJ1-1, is DGGITQSPKYLFRKEGQNVTLSCEQNLNHDAMYWYRQDPGQGLRLIYYSQIVNDFQKGDIAEGYSVSREKKESFPLTVTSAQKNPTAFYLCASRRYGVTEAFFGQGTRLTVV.